One TCR beta chain is described in this entry. Its antigen has not been determined. The cohort comprised 710 or so healthy bone marrow donors. Cohort members were all nominally healthy when sampled, although unrecorded immune exposures were likely present. The donor tested CMV seronegative, placing the donor among the 352 seronegative members of the cohort. Every donor gave a peripheral blood sample, and the peripheral blood mononuclear cells from that sample were used for TCR beta sequencing. Genomic DNA was extracted from the blood cell samples with the Qiagen DNeasy Blood Extraction Kit. A distance of 15 bases separates the germline ends of V and J, which lose 4 bases and 4 bases respectively. Spanning cysteine to phenylalanine, the CDR3 consists of 15 amino acids. Only the CDR3 DNA stays, 45 bases, in frame from base 1. CDR1 and CDR2, looked up from the germline V gene (reference sequence), are LNHNV and YYDKDF.

The sample comes from a study of cytomegalovirus exposure and HLA in healthy donors (TCRdb year 2017). Describing the broader study: In an earlier analysis of 450 to 750 of the donors, roughly 300 Gb of sequence data and some 120 million unique TCR beta sequences from 150 million to 200 million T cells were reported. Roughly 300 gigabases of sequencing data and some 85 million unique TCR sequences were included in an early release covering 550 to 800 HLA-typed donors. Among the roughly 380 genotyped donors, 75% to 90% belonged to the genetic ancestry cluster associated with self-reported Caucasian donors. The study aimed to test whether signatures of past pathogen exposure could be identified by cataloging public T cell receptors. The T cell repertoires of about 700 subjects were profiled by immunosequencing and related to cytomegalovirus serostatus. Besides the first cohort of roughly 640 subjects, a separate validation cohort made up of over 95 different subjects was used. To predict cytomegalovirus infection status, the study combined high-throughput TCR immunosequencing, statistical association of individual TCRs with disease status, and machine learning. A later analysis re-examined previously published TCR beta repertoires from more than 650 donors and added high-resolution HLA genotyping to investigate patterns of TCR occurrence. Rather than drawing on any new phenotypic data, the later analysis identified candidate immune exposures from TCR beta sequences and the way those sequences occurred across donors. In an earlier analysis of a few hundred of the donors, high-throughput TCR beta sequencing was used to judge whether each TCR beta V gene segment behaved as functional or pseudogenic. Alongside the repertoire data, information on donor age, sex, ethnicity and CMV serostatus was compiled. A later genetic analysis used genome-wide SNP genotypes for about 60% of the roughly 700 donors, treating that subset as a discovery cohort. All discovery cohort repertoires had been generated using a single sequencing platform. HLA typing covered class I and class II loci at four-digit resolution. Typing coverage varied by locus: roughly 620-630 donors for A, B, C, DRB1 and DQB1; roughly 510 for DQA1; around 610 for DPA1; around 490 for DPB1. Five DR-DQ haplotypes were treated as single units for association and clustering because of strong linkage in the cohort. On average, around 240,000 unique TCR beta nucleotide sequences were sequenced per donor among roughly 430 genotyped donors of the cohort, with about 17% of those sequences being non-productive.

The library was built by means of the immunoSEQ multiplex PCR assay. A mixture of 60 forward primers for TCR Vbeta segments and 13 reverse primers for TCR Jbeta segments was used in the multiplex PCR. The CDR3 region of rearranged TCR beta genes was amplified from genomic DNA with a multiplex PCR assay. On the Illumina HiSeq System, the amplified TCR beta libraries were sequenced as 87-base-pair reads. In the original analysis: Across the 500 to 850 repertoires, a later analysis counted roughly 77 million unique TCR beta chains, some 11 million of which were shared by at least two donors. A nearest-neighbor algorithm error-corrected the raw reads and collapsed the reads into unique sequences, merging closely related sequences to remove PCR and sequencing errors. To assign V, D and J gene segments, CDR3 sequences were aligned to IMGT reference sequences. For a sequence to be retained, at least a six-nucleotide match to both a V gene segment and a J gene segment was required. Rearrangements were called productive when the CDR3 lacked stop codons and stayed in frame with V and J; all others were non-productive. Following IMGT convention, CDR3 was defined as the stretch from the second conserved V-encoded cysteine to the conserved J-encoded phenylalanine. The earlier analysis of a few hundred of the donors excluded any sequence lacking an unambiguous match to a single V gene segment. In an earlier analysis of approximately 590 of the donors, V segments were called functional above 56.7% productive rearrangements and were called segregating when the between-donor standard deviation exceeded 5%. A statistical classification framework was built for diagnosing cytomegalovirus status from the catalog of TCR beta chain sequences. In a later analysis, V and J genes were assigned by comparing TCR nucleotide sequences against IMGT/GENE-DB human TR gene sequences. In a later analysis, CDR3 sequences and most-parsimonious VDJ recombination scenarios were assigned using the TCRdist pipeline. In a later analysis, each TCR beta chain was defined by its CDR3 amino acid sequence together with its V-gene family, and reads without a unique V-gene family were excluded. In a later analysis, around 600 highly shared, low-generation-probability nucleotide sequences were removed to address suspected cross-contamination and a sequencing artifact. A later analysis calculated a clonal expansion index for each public chain from normalized within-repertoire ranks of inferred template counts. Generation probabilities in a later analysis came from a VDJ recombination model fitted to out-of-frame rearrangements, and those results were checked against IGoR. A later analysis scored TCR-TCR, TCR-HLA and TCR-CMV co-occurrence with hypergeometric tests, applying a repertoire-size bias correction to TCR pairs. In a later analysis, false discovery rates were estimated by permuting HLA or CMV assignments 20 times. In a later analysis, co-occurring TCRs were grouped using DBSCAN, and TCRdist sequence similarity was added for clustering within HLA-allele-positive subsets. For co-occurrence clustering, repertoires with fewer than 30,000 or more than 120,000 public chains were excluded, along with roughly 5 repertoires with anomalous nucleotide sharing. Not all clones reach the TCRdb copy of this immuneACCESS table, which keeps in-frame sequences only. Checked studies attribute under half of the gap to unresolved V genes and leave the rest unexplained. V, J and clone size were drawn from that table, and D and trimming were deduced from the DNA. The sample table holds 130,000 or so clones. The biggest ten clones account for approximately 1.5% of the sample.

Paper-wide results and their limitations: In this cohort, only TCR beta chains were sequenced, and detectable features were limited by the absence of alpha or paired-chain data. In a later analysis, TCR association rates were found to vary across HLA loci, with the most associated TCRs seen for DRB1 alleles and the fewest for HLA-C alleles. The sequencing pipeline was judged likely to have produced a cluster of highly shared sequence variants as a technical artifact. In an earlier analysis of 587 of the donors, most TCR beta V segments were observed in productive rearrangements about 87% or about 30% of the time, broadly matching IMGT annotations. According to a later genetic analysis, donors in an Asian-associated ancestry cluster had fewer N-insertions in productive TCRs than the roughly 670-donor mean. The 87-base-pair reads could not distinguish some IMGT-functional V segments, including TRBV6-2 and TRBV6-3, so those segments were excluded. For the cohort, immune exposure information was limited to CMV serostatus. The presence/absence analyses assumed that sequencing depth was roughly uniform across donors, and that assumption may not be true. In vitro tests confirmed that a few of the cytomegalovirus-associated TCR beta chains recognize cytomegalovirus antigens. Correlated functional status among segregating V segments might be attributable to linkage disequilibrium, but an unknown experimental factor could not be ruled out. In both the original and validation cohorts, the classifier was reported to diagnose cytomegalovirus status with high specificity and sensitivity. A later genetic analysis associated a missense DCLRE1C variant with V-gene and J-gene trimming of TCR beta chains, and an independent cohort replicated the association. Compared with equally common non-associated chains, HLA-associated TCR beta chains in a later analysis were more clonally expanded and had lower generation probabilities. The earlier analysis of 587 of the donors excluded some 15 rarely observed V segments, including chromosome 9 orphons, because counts were too low. A later analysis reported that several top co-occurrence clusters appeared linked to parvovirus B19, influenza, CMV and Epstein-Barr virus. It was suggested by the authors that the approach could potentially be generalized to other disease states and immunological phenotypes. A later analysis associated 15,000 to 20,000 TCR beta sequences with specific HLA alleles at a false discovery rate of 0.05. Strong co-occurrence of HLA alleles, especially DR and DQ, made assigning TCR associations to individual alleles difficult. In the study, approximately 160 TCR beta chains were listed as associated with cytomegalovirus. According to a later analysis, most CMV-associated TCR beta chains appeared to be HLA-restricted, and the HLA associations seemed to be driven largely by CMV exposure. A further reported finding was that TCR beta sequences accurately predicted the HLA-A and HLA-B alleles for most subjects in the first cohort. Because some donors lacked HLA typing at each locus, the association tests relied only on the typed subset. While some public TCRs were present in many individuals, most TCR sequences turned up only very rarely across donors.

The chain couples TRBV15 to TRBJ2-3, and the D gene may be TRBD1, 6 bases matching. The receptor's source is a woman aged 40 to 50 in good health and CMV-seronegative. Sequenced: PBMCs. The sequence in DNA is TGTGCCACCAGCAATGGACAGTTTATATCAGATACGCAGTATTTT. The resulting protein is CATSNGQFISDTQYF.